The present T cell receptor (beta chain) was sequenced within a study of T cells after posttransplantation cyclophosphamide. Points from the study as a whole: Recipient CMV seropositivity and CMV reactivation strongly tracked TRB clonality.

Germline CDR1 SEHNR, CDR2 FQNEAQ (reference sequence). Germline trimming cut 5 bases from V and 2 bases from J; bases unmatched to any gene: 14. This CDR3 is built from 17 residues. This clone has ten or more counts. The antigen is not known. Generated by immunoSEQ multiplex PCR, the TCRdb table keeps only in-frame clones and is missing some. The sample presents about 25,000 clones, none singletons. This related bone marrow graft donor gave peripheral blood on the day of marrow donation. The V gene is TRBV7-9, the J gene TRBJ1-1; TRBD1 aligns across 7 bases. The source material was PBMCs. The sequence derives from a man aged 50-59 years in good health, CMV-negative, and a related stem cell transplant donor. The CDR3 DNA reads TGTGCCAGCAGCGGCGTGAAGGGACAGAAACTAAACACTGAAGCTTTCTTT. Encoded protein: CASSGVKGQKLNTEAFF.